This record looks at one T cell receptor (beta chain) sequence and its context. No antigen is known for it. Only in-frame clones appear in the TCRdb table, and some are missing; sequencing was by immunoSEQ multiplex PCR. The sample yields tens of thousands of clones, 65% to 90% seen once. Germline loops: CDR1 KGHSH, CDR2 LQKENI. The CDR3 contains 14 residues. V lost 0 bases to trimming and J lost 6 bases, with 8 bases between them. With autoimmune disease history or systemic immunosuppression, patients were excluded. This entry belongs to a study of OX40 agonist ivuxolimab in advanced cancers. Study-level information: Cancers in dose escalation were hepatocellular, melanoma, renal cell and head and neck. Three dose-escalation patients had partial responses: one with hepatocellular carcinoma and two with cutaneous melanoma. Whole-study findings and limits: At doses 0.1 to 3.0 mg/kg, CD4+ and CD8+ clones expanded.

The chain combines TRBV18 with TRBJ2-2, with a weak D call TRBD2 (6 bases). The source was CD4+ or CD8+ T cells sorted from blood, collected in a trial of the OX40 agonist ivuxolimab. This TCR came from an adult with an advanced solid tumor such as melanoma, head and neck, liver or kidney cancer. For the CDR3, the DNA is TGTGCCAGCTCACCACCGCGGGGTGCCGGGGAGCTGTTTTTT. It encodes CASSPPRGAGELFF.